Described below is a single T cell receptor (beta chain) sequence and its context. This sample was taken from a study of CD8 T cells in ankylosing spondylitis. TCRdb itself ran the 5' RACE reads through MiXCR, one entry per CDR3 protein. The sample holds approximately 290,000 distinct CDR3 sequences, about 20% seen once. V lost 1 base and J 7 bases, leaving 13 bases between the germline ends. Germline CDR1 is MGHDK and CDR2 is SYGVNS. The CDR3 is 14 amino acids. This chain uses TRBV25-1 with TRBJ1-2; D is uncertain. The sequenced sample consisted of blood, either unsorted or a sorted T cell fraction (not recorded which). This sequence originates from a female donor with ankylosing spondylitis or in good health (not recorded which). The CDR3 reads CASSESGILPGYTF. CDR3 nucleotide sequence: TGTGCCAGCAGTGAATCGGGCATCTTACCTGGCTACACCTTC.